This T cell receptor (beta chain) stems from a study of blood T cell repertoires in COVID-19. V lost 5 bases, J lost 6 bases, and 6 bases stayed unmatched. This CDR3 is 14 amino acids long. In germline, CDR1 is SNHLY, CDR2 FYNNEI. Sequenced by immunoSEQ multiplex PCR; TCRdb stores in-frame clones only, minus some. The sample includes about 330,000 clones, more than 75% of them seen just once. Sequenced material: PBMCs or T cells enriched from blood (not recorded which). The source of this sequence is a woman aged 18-35 years who had recovered from COVID-19. This chain links TRBV2 with TRBJ2-1; TRBD2 matches 8 bases. CDR3 sequence (DNA): TGTGCCAGCAGTCCGGGACTAGTGGGCAATGAGCAGTTCTTC. This codes for CASSPGLVGNEQFF.